The 30 T cell receptor beta chains reported below all come from one sample, sequenced in a study of blood T cells in healthy people across ages. Then a second PCR, running roughly 7 to 11 cycles, was carried out with a sample-barcoded 5' primer and a J-beta primer mix. TCRdb recomputed calls from the 5' RACE reads with MiXCR, one row per CDR3 protein. Counted here are about 620,000 distinct CDR3 sequences, roughly half occurring once; the ten biggest clones make up about 13%. Sequencing input: blood. These receptors all stem from a woman aged 80 or older in good health.

The rearrangement uses TRBV4-2 and TRBJ2-2; D call uncertain. Between the trimmed V and J ends, which lost 0 bases and 6 bases, there was a span of 14 bases. CDR1 and CDR2 (germline): LGHNA, YNFKEQ. The CDR3 is made up of 16 amino acids. The chain's CDR3 is CASSQDPLVGPGELFF. The CDR3, as DNA: TGTGCCAGCAGCCAAGACCCTCTAGTTGGTCCCGGGGAGCTGTTTTTT.

The V call is TRBV7-2, the J call TRBJ2-1, with 9 bases fitting TRBD2. TRBJ2-7 explains the end of the DNA better; the J call may be wrong. Germline loops: CDR1 SGHTA, CDR2 FQGNSA. The CDR3 runs to 18 residues. The CDR3 nucleotides are TGTGCCAGCAGCTCCCGCTCTCGCTCGCGGGGGGGCCCTAATGAGCAGTACTTC. Amino acid sequence: CASSSRSRSRGGPNEQYF.

This clonotype occurred once. The chain carries TRBV7-2 and TRBJ2-7; TRBD1 aligns across 8 bases. The germline gives CDR1 SGHTA, CDR2 FQGNSA. This CDR3 has 14 amino acids. V was pared by 6 bases and J by 1 base, with 5 bases of the junction left unmatched. CDR3 region: CASRSDRGSYEQYF. CDR3 sequence (DNA): TGTGCCAGCAGATCCGACAGGGGATCCTACGAGCAGTACTTC.

In this sample, this clonotype turned up many times. The chain joins TRBV28 to TRBJ2-7; 10 bases agree with TRBD2. V gave up 4 bases and J gave up 3 bases; unmatched junction bases: 6. CDR1 is MDHEN and CDR2 is SYDVKM in the germline V gene. CDR3 size: 15 residues. CDR3 sequence: CASSSLAGGLYEQYF. Here the CDR3 DNA reads TGTGCCAGCAGTTCATTAGCGGGAGGACTCTACGAGCAGTACTTC.

The sample holds many counts of this clonotype. The rearrangement links TRBV20-1 to TRBJ2-5; D possibly uses TRBD1 or TRBD2 (5 bases each). The V end lost 4 bases, the J end lost 5 bases, and 17 bases lay between the germline ends. This CDR3 is 14 amino acids long. Per germline, CDR1 DFQATT and CDR2 SNEGSKA (reference sequence). DNA of the CDR3: TGCAGTGCTAAGAGGGGAAGTAGTGTGGAGACCCAGTACTTC. It yields the protein CSAKRGSSVETQYF.

Note on this clonotype: Sequence at one end of the junction differs from germline and may be a read error. CDR3 coding DNA: TGTGCCGGCAGTCTTGGTGGGGACCAAGAGACCCAGTACTTC. Translating gives CAGSLGGDQETQYF. V usage is TRBV7-9 and J usage is TRBJ2-5; D is ambiguous. Germline V lookup: CDR1 SEHNR, CDR2 FQNEAQ (reference sequence). The CDR3 is made up of 14 amino acids.

The V call is TRBV20-1, the J call TRBJ2-3, with 13 bases lining up with TRBD2. This CDR3 comprises 13 residues. Germline V gene sequence: CDR1 DFQATT, CDR2 SNEGSKA (reference sequence). CDR3 in DNA: TGCATACAGGGACTAGCGGGGACAGATACGCAGTATTTT. It encodes CIQGLAGTDTQYF.

The chain carries TRBV29-1 and TRBJ2-3; the D gene could be TRBD1 or TRBD2 (5 bases each). With 5 bases removed from V and 4 bases from J, the gap between germline ends came to 7 bases. CDR3 length: 11 amino acids. Germline V gene data show CDR1 as SQVTM and CDR2 as ANQGSEA. In nucleotides, the CDR3 is TGCAGCGTTCGGGGACCAGATACGCAGTATTTT. This sequence encodes CSVRGPDTQYF.

This clonotype was seen many times. The J gene is TRBJ1-2, the V gene TRBV20-1; D unclear. There are 11 residues in the CDR3. Germline CDR1 and CDR2: DFQATT and SNEGSKA (reference sequence). CDR3 bases: TGCTCTCGTTCCGGCCTGGCTGGCTACACCTTC. This translates into CSRSGLAGYTF.

The chain combines TRBV19 with TRBJ2-1; D remains ambiguous. This CDR3 has 13 residues. Per the germline V gene, CDR1 is LNHDA and CDR2 is SQIVND (reference sequence). V lost 4 bases and J lost 4, with 8 bases in between. This CDR3 reads CASSSEGYNEQFF. The DNA of the CDR3 is TGTGCCAGTAGTAGTGAAGGATACAATGAGCAGTTCTTC.

In this sample, this clonotype turned up many times. V is TRBV2 and J is TRBJ2-3, with 9 nucleotides matching TRBD1. The CDR3 runs 14 residues. Germline V CDR1 and CDR2: SNHLY, FYNNEI. Losses at the gene ends were 8 bases for V and 4 bases for J; bases not matched to a gene: 7. The CDR3 spells CASSLDRGPDTQYF. The CDR3 DNA follows: TGTGCCAGCTCCCTGGACAGGGGCCCAGATACGCAGTATTTT.

V and J are TRBV7-2 and TRBJ2-3; D is ambiguous. Germline lookup yields CDR1 SGHTA and CDR2 FQGNSA. This CDR3 has 11 amino acids. Trimming stripped 8 bases from V and 6 bases from J, with 9 bases between. The DNA of the CDR3 is TGTGCCAGCCACTATACGGATACGCAGTATTTT. It is translated as CASHYTDTQYF.

In this sample, this clonotype turned up a few times. This chain links TRBV6-5 with TRBJ1-4; tentative D call: TRBD1 (5 bases). In germline, CDR1 is MNHEY, CDR2 SVGAGI. The CDR3 runs 15 residues. The V and J ends lost 0 bases and 4 bases respectively, with 9 bases between them. CDR3 protein: CASSYSGTGNEKLFF. Written as DNA, the CDR3 is TGTGCCAGCAGTTACTCCGGGACCGGTAATGAAAAACTGTTTTTT.

This clonotype has just one count. V usage is TRBV12-3 or TRBV12-4 and J usage is TRBJ1-2, with TRBD1 as a possible D gene (5 bases). Trimming removed 8 bases from V and 5 bases from J, with 18 bases in between. The CDR3 length is 14 residues. The CDR3 region has the DNA TGTGCCAGCGCTAACCCCGGGACGGAATATGGCTACACCTTC. Translated: CASANPGTEYGYTF.

The chain recombines TRBV5-1 with TRBJ2-1; possible D gene TRBD2, 6 bases. The germline V gene encodes CDR1 SGHRS and CDR2 YFSETQ. Trimming left V 4 bases short and J 6 bases short, with 14 bases between. This CDR3 has 14 amino acids. The DNA for the CDR3 is TGCGCCAGCAGCCGGGGGACCAGCCTCAATGAGCAGTTCTTC. It is translated as CASSRGTSLNEQFF.

V usage is TRBV11-2 and J usage is TRBJ2-2; D remains ambiguous. Trimming stripped 5 bases from V and 4 bases from J, with 11 bases between. In germline, CDR1 is SGHAT, CDR2 FQNNGV. The CDR3 contains 14 residues. The CDR3 region is CASSPTTPTGELFF. DNA of the CDR3: TGTGCCAGCAGCCCTACTACCCCCACCGGGGAGCTGTTTTTT.

CDR3 sequence reads: CASSFGRVETQYF. The CDR3 DNA is TGTGCCAGCAGCTTCGGGAGGGTTGAGACCCAGTACTTC. J is TRBJ2-5 and V is TRBV7-9, with 8 bases lining up with TRBD2. Germline V gene lookup returns CDR1 SEHNR and CDR2 FQNEAQ (reference sequence). V trimming: 3 bases; J trimming: 5 bases; junction bases outside the gene matches: 2. There are 13 residues in the CDR3.

The DNA for the CDR3 is TGTGCCAGCAGCGTAGACCGTTCGAACATTCAGTACTTC. Its protein product is CASSVDRSNIQYF. V gene TRBV9 combines with J gene TRBJ2-4; D gene unclear. The CDR3 has 13 amino acids. Germline assignment: CDR1 SGDLS and CDR2 YYNGEE. V lost 0 bases to trimming and J lost 7 bases, with 8 bases between them.

The chain uses TRBV5-1 and TRBJ1-1; 9 nucleotides match TRBD1. Trimming removed 0 bases from V and 6 bases from J; junction bases left unmatched: 6. Germline V gene data show CDR1 as SGHRS and CDR2 as YFSETQ. The CDR3 extends over 15 amino acids. The CDR3 sequence: CASSLGTGVVAEAFF. The CDR3 DNA reads TGCGCCAGCAGCTTGGGGACAGGGGTGGTAGCTGAAGCTTTCTTT.

Comment on this clonotype: This may be a read error: a much more frequent sequence differs by one nucleotide. The chain links TRBV5-5 to TRBJ2-1; 8 nucleotides agree with TRBD2. The V gene end was trimmed by 4 bases and the J gene end by 10 bases; junction bases not matched to a gene: 13. Germline loops: CDR1 SGHKS, CDR2 YYEKEE (reference sequence). There are 15 residues in the CDR3. CDR3 nucleotide sequence: TGTGCCAGCAGCCTAGCCGGGACTAGGTCTTACGAGCAGTTCTTC. Translation gives CASSLAGTRSYEQFF.

V is TRBV5-1 and J is TRBJ1-2; the D gene is possibly TRBD1 (6 bases). Germline values: CDR1 SGHRS, CDR2 YFSETQ. This CDR3 contains 15 residues. Trimming left V 4 bases short and J 0 bases short, with 13 bases between. CDR3 DNA: TGCGCCAGCAGCCCTCTACAGGGTTCTAACTATGGCTACACCTTC. Its protein is CASSPLQGSNYGYTF.

This clonotype appeared once. This sequence joins TRBV7-8 and TRBJ1-5; 7 bases agree with TRBD1. In germline, CDR1 is SGHVS, CDR2 FQNEAQ. The CDR3 consists of 17 residues. V trimming: 1 base; J trimming: 0 bases; junction bases outside the gene matches: 6. CDR3 amino acids: CASSLELGTASNQPQHF. CDR3 nucleotides: TGTGCCAGCAGCTTAGAGCTCGGGACAGCTAGCAATCAGCCCCAGCATTTT.

The gene calls are TRBV4-3 and TRBJ1-4; no reliable D call. The CDR3 runs to 15 residues. V gave up 0 bases and J gave up 4 bases, with 9 bases separating them. The V gene's germline CDR1 is LGHNA and CDR2 YSLEER. CDR3 nucleotides: TGCGCCAGCAGCCAAGATCCCCGGGGTAATGAAAAACTGTTTTTT. As protein: CASSQDPRGNEKLFF.

About this clonotype: This may arise from a read error, as a much more abundant clone is one base away. The CDR3 is CASSHDSASQFF. The CDR3 DNA sequence: TGTGCCAGCAGCCATGATTCGGCGAGCCAGTTCTTC. J is TRBJ2-1 and V is TRBV3-1, with D uncertain. V dropped 3 bases and J dropped 13 bases, with 13 bases sitting between them. CDR1 is LGHDT and CDR2 is YNNKEL in the germline V gene (reference sequence). The length of the CDR3 is 12 residues.

V is TRBV20-1 and J is TRBJ2-3; D is undetermined. This CDR3 has 11 residues. V was trimmed by 3 bases and J by 5 bases, leaving 6 bases between them. Germline CDR1 reads DFQATT; CDR2 reads SNEGSKA (reference sequence). CDR3 loop: CSASGGDTQYF. In DNA, the CDR3 is TGCAGTGCTAGCGGTGGAGATACGCAGTATTTT.

This chain connects TRBV12-3 or TRBV12-4 to TRBJ2-3, with TRBD2 identical over 8 bases. The J segment lost 4 bases and the V segment lost 6 bases, leaving 9 bases of the junction unmatched. This CDR3 is 15 amino acids long. The CDR3 sequence: CASSPCRAGADTQYF. CDR3 nucleotide sequence: TGTGCCAGCAGCCCCTGCAGAGCGGGAGCAGATACGCAGTATTTT.

The chain joins TRBV7-9 to TRBJ1-4, with D maybe TRBD1 (6 bases). The CDR3 loop spans 14 amino acids. Germline V gene sequence: CDR1 SEHNR, CDR2 FQNEAQ (reference sequence). V was shortened by 1 base and J by 7 bases, with 10 bases between the two germline ends. CDR3 residues: CASSLDGGREKLFF. CDR3 sequence (DNA): TGTGCCAGCAGCTTAGACGGGGGCCGTGAAAAACTGTTTTTT.

V gene TRBV20-1 combines with J gene TRBJ2-2; D might be TRBD2 (5 bases). Germline CDR1 DFQATT, CDR2 SNEGSKA (reference sequence). The CDR3 length is 12 residues. V shed 6 bases and J shed 7 bases, with 12 bases lying between them. This chain's CDR3 is CSAPGLGGELFF. In DNA form, the CDR3 reads TGCAGTGCCCCCGGACTCGGCGGGGAGCTGTTTTTT.

The genes are TRBV20-1 and TRBJ2-4, with 7 bases fitting TRBD2. The end of the DNA aligns better with TRBJ2-7, so the J call may be wrong. Per germline, CDR1 DFQATT and CDR2 SNEGSKA (reference sequence). The CDR3 is made up of 15 amino acids. CDR3 amino acids: CSARGGEGSAYEQYF. The CDR3 coding sequence is TGCAGTGCTAGAGGCGGGGAGGGGAGCGCCTACGAGCAGTACTTC.

This clonotype appeared a few times. In DNA, the CDR3 is TGCGCCAGCAGCTCTCTCTTGAGCGGCATATTGGGATCCTACAATGAGCAGTTCTTC. This translates into CASSSLLSGILGSYNEQFF. V usage is TRBV5-1 and J usage is TRBJ2-1, with D possibly being TRBD2 (5 bases). Trimming took 3 bases from V and 1 from J, leaving 23 bases between them. The CDR3 spans 19 residues. Germline CDR1 reads SGHRS; CDR2 reads YFSETQ.